This is a list of T cell receptor beta chains from one sample in a study of shared clonotypes between healthy human individuals. Profiled with immunoSEQ multiplex PCR; TCRdb holds only in-frame clones, not every one. The sample contains some 2,500,000 clones, 93% of which appear only once. The sequenced sample was naive CD4+ T cells from PBMCs. The receptors here all came from a man between 18 and 35 years old in good health. Some clones in this sample may be carry-over from other donors' samples. Both conserved end residues are trimmed from each CDR3. The order of the fields is V gene, CDR3 protein.

V gene: TRBV27
CDR3 protein: ASSWSGQGPTAQH

V gene: TRBV20-1
CDR3 protein: SASSWTQY

V gene: TRBV7-3
CDR3 protein: ASSLYEGTEAF

V gene: TRBV28
CDR3 protein: ASSQALPASTGELF

V gene: TRBV4-2
CDR3 protein: ASSRTGGGYGYT

V gene: TRBV6-5
CDR3 protein: ASSYSGQGPYEQY

V gene: TRBV2
CDR3 protein: ASSLGMTVAYEQY

V gene: TRBV2
CDR3 protein: ASSEGAGLSTDTQY

V gene: TRBV27
CDR3 protein: ASSKGTSRETQY

V gene: TRBV5-1
CDR3 protein: ASSFGLAGSSSYNEQF

V gene: TRBV6-7
CDR3 protein: ASSYPRVVVSARREQY

V gene: TRBV29-1
CDR3 protein: SVELRRQGHNYGYT

V gene: TRBV5-4
CDR3 protein: ASSKGQGQETQY

V gene: TRBV5-1
CDR3 protein: ASRDSGNEKLF

V gene: TRBV6-6
CDR3 protein: ASPDSMNTEAF

V gene: TRBV6-1
CDR3 protein: ASSEGVQRPQH

V gene: TRBV30
CDR3 protein: AWSGFVAGELF

V gene: TRBV5-1
CDR3 protein: ASSEGGLGDTQY

V gene: TRBV5-1
CDR3 protein: ASSFGDAGDNEQF

V gene: TRBV7-8
CDR3 protein: ASSLDTGQGNQPQH

V gene: TRBV9
CDR3 protein: ASSVAGQSYEQY

V gene: TRBV18
CDR3 protein: ASSPSRLATNEKLF